The 5 T cell receptor beta chains presented below share a single source sample, sequenced in a study of cytomegalovirus exposure and HLA in healthy donors. PCR was performed using 60 Vbeta and 13 Jbeta primers. Libraries were prepared by immunoSEQ multiplex PCR; TCRdb keeps only in-frame clonotypes and omits some of them. The data hold around 140,000 clones, with around 78% observed a single time. The sample consisted of PBMCs. The receptor set was obtained from a female donor in good health and CMV-seropositive.

This rearrangement joins TRBV18 to TRBJ1-5, with D perhaps matching TRBD1 (5 bases). The CDR3 covers 14 residues. V was pared by 4 bases and J by 1 base, with 8 bases between. CDR1 KGHSH and CDR2 LQKENI come from the germline V gene. The CDR3 DNA is TGTGCCAGCTCACGGGGACTGAGCAATCAGCCCCAGCATTTT. Residues: CASSRGLSNQPQHF.

The CDR3 sequence is CASRSGFGGMSYEQYF. The DNA for the CDR3 is TGTGCCAGCCGGAGCGGCTTTGGGGGGATGAGCTACGAGCAGTACTTC. The rearrangement uses TRBV2 and TRBJ2-7; tentative D call: TRBD2 (6 bases). The CDR3 has 16 residues. V lost 8 bases and J 3 bases, leaving 23 bases between the germline ends. Germline-derived CDR1 and CDR2 are SNHLY and FYNNEI.

The chain joins TRBV11-1 to TRBJ2-5; 12 bases line up with TRBD2. Losses at the gene ends were 2 bases for V and 5 bases for J; bases not matched to a gene: 6. The CDR3 totals 16 residues. CDR1 is SGHAT and CDR2 is FQDESV in the germline V gene (reference sequence). The CDR3 nucleotides read TGTGCCAGCAGCTTACTAGCGGGAGGGCCATTGGAGACCCAGTACTTC. It specifies CASSLLAGGPLETQYF.

The chain links TRBV6-5 to TRBJ1-1; no definite D call. The germline V and J ends were trimmed by 5 bases and 8 bases, with 12 bases remaining between them. CDR1 is MNHEY, CDR2 SVGAGI, per germline. The CDR3 consists of 12 residues. This CDR3 is CASSTTTLEAFF. The DNA of the CDR3 is TGTGCCAGCAGTACGACTACCTTGGAAGCTTTCTTT.

The chain combines TRBV18 with TRBJ2-4, with TRBD1 matching 10 bases. Germline V gene sequence: CDR1 KGHSH, CDR2 LQKENI. This CDR3 comprises 16 residues. V dropped 3 bases and J dropped 5; count of bases not matched to a gene: 7. The CDR3 is CASSPRQGALENIQYF. CDR3 bases: TGTGCCAGCTCACCGAGACAGGGGGCACTTGAAAACATTCAGTACTTC.